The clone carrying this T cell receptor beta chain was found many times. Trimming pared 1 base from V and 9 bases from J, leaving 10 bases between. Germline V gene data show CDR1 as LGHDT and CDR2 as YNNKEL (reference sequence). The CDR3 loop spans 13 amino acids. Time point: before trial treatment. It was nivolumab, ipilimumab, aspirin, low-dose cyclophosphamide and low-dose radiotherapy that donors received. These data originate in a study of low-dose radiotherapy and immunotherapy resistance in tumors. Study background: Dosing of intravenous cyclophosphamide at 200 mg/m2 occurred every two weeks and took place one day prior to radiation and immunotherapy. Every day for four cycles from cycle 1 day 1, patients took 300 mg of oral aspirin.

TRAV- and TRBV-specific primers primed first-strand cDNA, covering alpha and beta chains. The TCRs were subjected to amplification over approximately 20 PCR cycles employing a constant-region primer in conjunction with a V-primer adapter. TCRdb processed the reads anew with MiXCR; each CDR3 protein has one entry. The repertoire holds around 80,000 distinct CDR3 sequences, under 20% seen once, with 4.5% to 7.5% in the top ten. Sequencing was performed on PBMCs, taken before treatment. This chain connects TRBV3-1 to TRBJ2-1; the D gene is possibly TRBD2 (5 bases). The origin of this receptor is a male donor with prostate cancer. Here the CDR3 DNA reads TGTGCCAGCAGCCAAGCCGGAGGAGGTGAGCAGTTCTTC. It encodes CASSQAGGGEQFF.